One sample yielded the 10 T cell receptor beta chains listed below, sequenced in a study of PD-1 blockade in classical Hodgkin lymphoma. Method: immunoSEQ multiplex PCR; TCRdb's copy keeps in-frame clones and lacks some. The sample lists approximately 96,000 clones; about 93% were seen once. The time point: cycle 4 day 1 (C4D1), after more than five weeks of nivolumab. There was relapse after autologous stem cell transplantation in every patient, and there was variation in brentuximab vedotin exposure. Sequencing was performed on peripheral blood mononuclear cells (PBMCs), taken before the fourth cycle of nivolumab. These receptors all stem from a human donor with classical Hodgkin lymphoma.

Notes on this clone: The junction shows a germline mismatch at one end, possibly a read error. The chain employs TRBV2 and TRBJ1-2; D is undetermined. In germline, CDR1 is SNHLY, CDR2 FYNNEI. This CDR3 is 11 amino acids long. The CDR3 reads CASSPKYGYTF. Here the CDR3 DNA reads TGTGCCAGCAGTCCTAAATATGGCTACACCTTC.

CDR3 region: CASSLLAGVEETQYF. The CDR3 nucleotides read TGTGCCAGCAGCTTGTTAGCGGGAGTGGAGGAGACCCAGTACTTC. The rearrangement links TRBV7-9 to TRBJ2-5; 9 bases match TRBD2. This CDR3 contains 15 residues. Germline CDR1 reads SEHNR; CDR2 reads FQNEAQ (reference sequence). After removal of 3 bases from V and 5 bases from J, the junction contained 7 bases not matched to a gene.

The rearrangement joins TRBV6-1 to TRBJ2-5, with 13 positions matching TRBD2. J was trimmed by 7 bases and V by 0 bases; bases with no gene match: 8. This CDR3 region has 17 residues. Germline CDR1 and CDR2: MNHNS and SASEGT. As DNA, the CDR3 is TGTGCCAGCAGTGAAGCGCTGGGGACTAGCGGGAAAGGGACCCAGTACTTC. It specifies CASSEALGTSGKGTQYF.

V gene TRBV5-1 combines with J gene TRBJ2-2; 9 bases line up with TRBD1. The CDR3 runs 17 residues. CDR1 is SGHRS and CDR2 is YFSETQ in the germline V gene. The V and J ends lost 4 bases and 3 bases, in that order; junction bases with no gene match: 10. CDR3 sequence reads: CASSKAGQGSHTGELFF. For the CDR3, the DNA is TGCGCCAGCAGCAAGGCGGGACAGGGTAGTCACACCGGGGAGCTGTTTTTT. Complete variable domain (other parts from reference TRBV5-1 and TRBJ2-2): KAGVTQTPRYLIKTRGQQVTLSCSPISGHRSVSWYQQTPGQGLQFLFEYFSETQRNKGNFPGRFSGRQFSNSRSEMNVSTLELGDSALYLCASSKAGQGSHTGELFFGEGSRLTVL.

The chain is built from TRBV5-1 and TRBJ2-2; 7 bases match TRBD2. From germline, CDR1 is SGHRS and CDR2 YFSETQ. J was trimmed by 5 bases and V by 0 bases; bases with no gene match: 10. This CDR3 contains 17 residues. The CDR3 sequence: CASSLGGGSASTGELFF. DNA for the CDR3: TGCGCCAGCAGCTTGGGAGGCGGGAGTGCGAGTACCGGGGAGCTGTTTTTT.

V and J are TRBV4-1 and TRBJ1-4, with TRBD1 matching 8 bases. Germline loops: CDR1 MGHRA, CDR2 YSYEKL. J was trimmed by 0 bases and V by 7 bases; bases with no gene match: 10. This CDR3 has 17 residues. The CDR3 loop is CASKRQGATATNEKLFF. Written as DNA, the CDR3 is TGCGCCAGCAAGCGGCAGGGGGCGACAGCAACTAATGAAAAACTGTTTTTT.

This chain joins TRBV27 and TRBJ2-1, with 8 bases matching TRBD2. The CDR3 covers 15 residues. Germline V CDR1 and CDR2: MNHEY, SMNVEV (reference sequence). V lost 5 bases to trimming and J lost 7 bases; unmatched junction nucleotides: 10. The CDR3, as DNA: TGTGCCAGCAGTCTCCCGGGACTAGTAAGGAATGAGCAGTTCTTC. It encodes CASSLPGLVRNEQFF.

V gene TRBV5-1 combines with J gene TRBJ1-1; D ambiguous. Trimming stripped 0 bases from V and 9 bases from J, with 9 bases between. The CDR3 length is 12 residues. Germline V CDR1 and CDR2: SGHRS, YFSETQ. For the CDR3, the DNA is TGCGCCAGCAGCTTGGGGTCGGAGCAAGCTTTCTTT. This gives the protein CASSLGSEQAFF.

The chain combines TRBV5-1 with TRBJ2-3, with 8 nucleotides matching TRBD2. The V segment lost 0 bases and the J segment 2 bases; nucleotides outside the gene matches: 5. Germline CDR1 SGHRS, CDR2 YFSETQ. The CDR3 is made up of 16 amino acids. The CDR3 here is CASSLGASGYTDTQYF. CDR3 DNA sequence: TGCGCCAGCAGCTTGGGGGCTAGCGGGTACACAGATACGCAGTATTTT.

The CDR3 nucleotides are TGTGCCAGCATCGCGGGAGTTCCCTACAATGAGCAGTTCTTC. As protein: CASIAGVPYNEQFF. The chain is built from TRBV6-5 and TRBJ2-1, with 7 bases matching TRBD2. The CDR3 loop spans 14 amino acids. V lost 7 bases, J lost 2 bases, and 5 bases stayed unmatched. Germline CDR1 reads MNHEY; CDR2 reads SVGAGI.